The 22 T cell receptor beta chains below all came from one sample that was sequenced in a study of beta chain features in type 1 diabetes. Whole-study results and caveats: Type 1 diabetes patients showed a moderate but significant shortening of TCRB CDR3s in all four CD4+ subsets.

The authors reverse transcribed all of the isolated RNA, so sequencing captured expressed TCRB transcripts. Clones were sequenced by immunoSEQ multiplex PCR, and TCRdb holds only the in-frame ones, with some missing. The sample has 250,000 to 300,000 clones; roughly a quarter are singletons. No cognate antigen is known for these TCRs. Material for sequencing was naive CD4+ T cells from blood. These receptors were obtained from a woman under 40 with type 1 diabetes.

The CDR3 region has the DNA TGTGCCAGCAGCCAGGGACAGGGGGCAGCAGATACGCAGTATTTT. Protein: CASSQGQGAADTQYF. This chain links TRBV7-6 with TRBJ2-3, with 12 bases lining up with TRBD1. The CDR3 covers 15 residues. Per germline, CDR1 SGHVS and CDR2 FNYEAQ. V dropped 5 bases and J dropped 4; count of bases not matched to a gene: 4.

The chain carries TRBV29-1 and TRBJ2-7; possible D gene TRBD2, 5 bases. The CDR3 length is 12 residues. Germline CDR1 reads SQVTM; CDR2 reads ANQGSEA. Trimming removed 4 bases at V and 2 bases at J, with 9 bases between. CDR3: CSVVPGTYEQYF. For the CDR3, the DNA is TGCAGCGTTGTGCCGGGGACCTACGAGCAGTACTTC.

The table lists this clone with a few counts. The chain joins TRBV27 to TRBJ1-5, with D possibly TRBD1 on 5 matching bases. V was cut by 5 bases and J by 1 base, with 12 bases left in between. The CDR3 is 15 residues long. Germline V gives CDR1 MNHEY, CDR2 SMNVEV (reference sequence). Here the CDR3 reads CASSLRTNSNQPQHF. The CDR3 DNA follows: TGTGCCAGCAGTCTTCGGACAAACAGCAATCAGCCCCAGCATTTT.

This chain connects TRBV4-1 to TRBJ2-4, with 9 bases fitting TRBD1. Germline V gene lookup returns CDR1 MGHRA and CDR2 YSYEKL. CDR3 length: 16 amino acids. The V and J ends lost 4 bases and 2 bases, in that order; junction bases with no gene match: 6. The DNA for the CDR3 is TGCGCCAGCAGCCCAGGACAGGGGTTTTCCAAAAACATTCAGTACTTC. It specifies CASSPGQGFSKNIQYF.

This clone was observed a few times. The chain carries TRBV14 and TRBJ2-5; 8 bases fit TRBD2. V lost 4 bases, J lost 1 base, and 5 bases stayed unmatched. This CDR3 is 15 amino acids long. The germline V gene has CDR1 SGHDN and CDR2 FVKESK. The CDR3 sequence: CASSPFLAGQETQYF. As DNA, the CDR3 is TGTGCCAGCAGCCCGTTTCTAGCGGGCCAAGAGACCCAGTACTTC.

This clone turned up a few times. The chain is built from TRBV4-1 and TRBJ1-4; weak D call: TRBD1 (6 bases). The CDR3 runs to 15 residues. Per the germline V gene, CDR1 is MGHRA and CDR2 is YSYEKL. Trimming shortened V by 3 bases and J by 6 bases, and 14 bases separated the two germline ends. CDR3 bases: TGCGCCAGCAGCCAGTTCCAGGGGAGTTATGAAAAACTGTTTTTT. Protein product: CASSQFQGSYEKLFF.

This clone turned up a few times. The V gene is TRBV18, the J gene TRBJ2-7; the match to TRBD1 covers 8 bases. Germline V gives CDR1 KGHSH, CDR2 LQKENI. The CDR3 consists of 14 residues. V gave up 3 bases and J gave up 5 bases; unmatched junction bases: 6. The CDR3 DNA reads TGTGCCAGCTCACCGTTGGACAGGGCCGACGAGCAGTACTTC. Protein sequence: CASSPLDRADEQYF.

This chain uses TRBV2 with TRBJ2-1, with TRBD2 identical over 12 bases. Germline V gene lookup returns CDR1 SNHLY and CDR2 FYNNEI. V dropped 6 bases and J dropped 6; count of bases not matched to a gene: 6. The CDR3 is 15 amino acids. CDR3 region: CASSRLAGAVNEQFF. DNA of the CDR3: TGTGCCAGCAGCAGACTAGCGGGAGCGGTCAATGAGCAGTTCTTC.

This clone turned up a few times. The chain joins TRBV5-1 to TRBJ2-5; 12 bases line up with TRBD1. V was clipped by 3 bases and J by 5 bases; unmatched bases: 8. Per germline, CDR1 SGHRS and CDR2 YFSETQ. This CDR3 has 16 residues. The CDR3 protein is CASSSGTGGRGETQYF. CDR3 bases: TGCGCCAGCAGCTCCGGGACAGGGGGCCGGGGGGAGACCCAGTACTTC.

J is TRBJ1-2 and V is TRBV5-1; 8 nucleotides align to TRBD1. The J segment lost 0 bases and the V segment lost 4 bases, leaving 5 bases of the junction unmatched. The germline gives CDR1 SGHRS, CDR2 YFSETQ. This CDR3 contains 15 residues. The CDR3 loop is CASSLDRGANYGYTF. CDR3 nucleotides: TGCGCCAGCAGCCTAGACAGGGGAGCTAACTATGGCTACACCTTC.

This clone has more than one count but fewer than ten. This sequence joins TRBV7-8 and TRBJ2-1, with D possibly TRBD2 on 6 matching bases. Between the trimmed V and J ends, which lost 1 base and 3 bases, there was a span of 13 bases. From germline, CDR1 is SGHVS and CDR2 FQNEAQ. This CDR3 is built from 16 residues. CDR3 residues: CASSLEASEGYNEQFF. For the CDR3, the DNA is TGTGCCAGCAGCTTAGAGGCTAGCGAGGGCTACAATGAGCAGTTCTTC. The whole variable domain, filled in from reference TRBV7-8 and TRBJ2-1, reads GAGVSQSPRYKVAKRGQDVALRCDPISGHVSLFWYQQALGQGPEFLTYFQNEAQLDKSGLPSDRFFAERPEGSVSTLKIQRTQQEDSAVYLCASSLEASEGYNEQFFGPGTRLTVL.

This clone was recorded a few times. This sequence joins TRBV18 and TRBJ2-2, with D possibly being TRBD1 (5 bases). This CDR3 comprises 16 residues. The germline V gene has CDR1 KGHSH and CDR2 LQKENI. V gave up 0 bases and J gave up 13 bases, with 21 bases separating them. CDR3 nucleotide sequence: TGTGCCAGCTCACCACCTTCTAGGGGCGTCGTCGTCGGGCTGTTTTTT. Its protein is CASSPPSRGVVVGLFF.

The genes are TRBV27 and TRBJ2-5, with TRBD1 as a possible D gene (5 bases). V shed 5 bases and J shed 5 bases, with 15 bases lying between them. The CDR3 length is 14 residues. Germline-derived CDR1 and CDR2 are MNHEY and SMNVEV (reference sequence). The CDR3 sequence is CASSGQSSRETQYF. Written as DNA, the CDR3 is TGTGCCAGCAGTGGACAATCATCACGGGAGACCCAGTACTTC.

V and J are TRBV18 and TRBJ2-6; 11 nucleotides match TRBD2. The ends lost 2 bases at V and 0 bases at J; junction bases unmatched: 3. The CDR3 is made up of 18 amino acids. CDR1 KGHSH and CDR2 LQKENI come from the germline V gene. CDR3 sequence reads: CASSPSLAGGSGANVLTF. The CDR3 bases are TGTGCCAGCTCACCAAGTCTAGCGGGGGGCTCTGGGGCCAACGTCCTGACTTTC. The full variable domain, its missing parts supplied by reference TRBV18 and TRBJ2-6, is NAGVMQNPRHLVRRRGQEARLRCSPMKGHSHVYWYRQLPEEGLKFMVYLQKENIIDESGMPKERFSAEFPKEGPSILRIQQVVRGDSAAYFCASSPSLAGGSGANVLTFGAGSRLTVL.

The chain recombines TRBV30 with TRBJ2-7, with 8 bases lining up with TRBD2. The V gene's germline CDR1 is GTSNPN and CDR2 SVGIG (reference sequence). The CDR3 has 16 residues. V dropped 2 bases and J dropped 0; count of bases not matched to a gene: 9. In nucleotides, the CDR3 is TGTGCCTGGAGTAGCGCGAGACTAGCGAGCTCCTACGAGCAGTACTTC. It is translated as CAWSSARLASSYEQYF.

This clone has only a few counts. The identical CDR3 is also encoded by other nucleotide sequences in the sample. This chain connects TRBV29-1 to TRBJ1-5; D is unclear. This CDR3 spans 13 amino acids. CDR1 is SQVTM and CDR2 is ANQGSEA in the germline V gene. V was trimmed by 6 bases and J by 3 bases, leaving 12 bases between them. The CDR3 loop is CSVRTGNNQPQHF. The CDR3 DNA sequence: TGCAGCGTGAGGACGGGAAACAATCAGCCCCAGCATTTT.

The V and J genes are TRBV5-1 and TRBJ1-5, with D possibly being TRBD1 (6 bases). Germline V gene data show CDR1 as SGHRS and CDR2 as YFSETQ. This CDR3 is built from 15 residues. Trimming shortened V by 0 bases and J by 1 base, and 8 bases separated the two germline ends. This CDR3 reads CASSLGGTSNQPQHF. In DNA, the CDR3 is TGCGCCAGCAGCTTGGGAGGGACAAGCAATCAGCCCCAGCATTTT.

This clone has more than one count but fewer than ten. This sequence joins TRBV28 and TRBJ1-1; no reliable D call. From germline, CDR1 is MDHEN and CDR2 SYDVKM. CDR3 length equals 14 residues. V was pared by 6 bases and J by 1 base, with 12 bases between. The DNA for the CDR3 is TGTGCCAGCAGGGGCGGACTGAGGAACACTGAAGCTTTCTTT. It translates to CASRGGLRNTEAFF.

The chain has TRBV7-2 and TRBJ2-5; the D gene is possibly TRBD2 (6 bases). V lost 5 bases to trimming and J lost 4 bases, with 11 bases between them. Germline CDR1 and CDR2: SGHTA and FQGNSA. The CDR3 covers 13 residues. This CDR3 reads CASSPGRRETQYF. The CDR3 bases are TGTGCCAGCAGCCCAGGGAGGCGAGAGACCCAGTACTTC.

In this sample, this clone turned up a few times. V gene TRBV29-1 combines with J gene TRBJ1-1, with D possibly TRBD1 on 6 matching bases. The V and J ends lost 7 bases and 0 bases respectively, with 12 bases between them. The CDR3 has 13 residues. Germline-derived CDR1 and CDR2 are SQVTM and ANQGSEA. Written as DNA, the CDR3 is TGCAGCGCTAGAGGACAGTTGAACACTGAAGCTTTCTTT. Translated: CSARGQLNTEAFF.

The chain employs TRBV5-1 and TRBJ2-1; D is undetermined. Germline-derived CDR1 and CDR2 are SGHRS and YFSETQ. The CDR3 has 11 residues. Trimming left V 0 bases short and J 9 bases short, with 4 bases between. Here the CDR3 DNA reads TGCGCCAGCAGCTTGGTTAGTGAGCAGTTCTTC. Translation gives CASSLVSEQFF.

In this sample, this clone turned up a few times. The chain has TRBV7-3 and TRBJ2-3; 8 bases fit TRBD2. The V gene end was trimmed by 5 bases and the J gene end by 2 bases; junction bases not matched to a gene: 3. Germline CDR1 SGHTA, CDR2 FQGTGA. The CDR3 contains 14 residues. CDR3 nucleotides: TGTGCCAGCAGCCGGGAGGGCCCCACAGATACGCAGTATTTT. This codes for CASSREGPTDTQYF.